This T cell receptor beta chain came from a study of shared clonotypes between healthy human individuals. On the study more broadly: Three CD4 naive, three CD4 memory, two CD8 naive and one CD8 memory plate were used per donor. Study-wide results and caveats: Memory subsets generally showed lower estimated richness than naive subsets.

The assay was run at deep level. The input for sorted-subset replicate PCRs was around 200 ng DNA, tens of thousands of T cell genomes. TCRdb keeps only in-frame clones here, not all; method: immunoSEQ multiplex PCR. The sample contains about 2.1 million clones, about 94% of which appear only once. For this clone: Its antigen is currently unknown.

CD45RO negativity and positive selection for CCR7 defined naive CD8 cells, a population that excluded terminally differentiated effector memory CD45RA+ cells. V lost 2 bases, J lost 5 bases, and 11 bases stayed unmatched. The CDR3 contains 16 residues. Per germline, CDR1 MNHEY and CDR2 SMNVEV (reference sequence). Input material: naive CD8+ T cells from PBMCs. This chain uses TRBV27 with TRBJ2-7; 8 nucleotides line up with TRBD2. The clonotype was recovered from a man between 18 and 29 years old in good health. Some clones in this sample may be carry-over from other donors' samples. The CDR3 is CASSLILREGPNEQYF. In DNA form, the CDR3 reads TGTGCCAGCAGTTTAATTTTACGGGAGGGCCCCAACGAGCAGTACTTC.